This T cell receptor (beta chain) was captured in a study of blood T cell repertoires in COVID-19 (dated by TCRdb to the early 2020s). With respect to the entire study: Samples from collaborators originated in the United States, Italy and Spain and spanned both the acute and convalescent phases of COVID-19. The material from the prospective study consisted of cDNA or gDNA derived from T cells, B-cell-depleted T cells, or PBMCs. Subjects who had been exposed to COVID-19, were actively infected with it, or had recovered from it provided the deeply sampled blood TCRbeta repertoires that made up the dataset. The repertoires were released in a freely available public database intended as a resource for research on the immune response to SARS-CoV-2. The samples were drawn from the first 160 participants of the ongoing ImmuneRACE study and from roughly 1,300 subjects provided by 6 global collaborators. The sample metadata nearly always contained a de-identified subject ID, COVID-19 status, age in years and sex. Where available, HLA class I and class II types were taken from metadata supplied by the sample provider and were not determined by assay-based typing.

Concerning this clone: Its cognate antigen has yet to be identified. Base qualities are missing; no much larger clone stands one base away.

The immunoSEQ Assay, a bias-controlled multiplex PCR, was used to amplify TCRbeta CDR3 regions from genomic DNA. Processing in the source paper ran as follows. Within the assay, amplification of reference gene primers was used to estimate how many nucleated cells each sample contained. Sequence reads were collapsed and filtered to measure the absolute abundance of every unique TCRbeta CDR3 rearrangement. For each sample, productive Simpson clonality was calculated by taking the square root of Simpson's diversity index across productive rearrangements. TCRdb stores this immuneACCESS table with in-frame sequences only. Part of the clones is absent; in the studies checked, under half of the shortfall reflects unresolved V genes, and no reason is known for the rest. D and trimming come from the DNA, and the V and J calls and clone size come from that table. The sample data list about 260,000 clones, and around 80% of these were observed just once. The ten largest account for approximately 1.9% of the sample.

The collaborating institutions used their own protocols to collect whole blood in K2EDTA tubes. For TCRbeta analysis, collaborators shipped samples in one of three forms: frozen whole blood, isolated PBMCs, or DNA extracted from either of those sample types. What the authors observed across the whole study: The amount of clinical and demographic metadata varied by source and participant and was provided uncurated.

The CDR3 goes from the cysteine to the phenylalanine over 15 residues. The entry retains the CDR3 DNA only, 45 bases that are in frame from base 1. According to the germline V gene, CDR1 reads MDHEN and CDR2 reads SYDVKM. The V and J ends are trimmed by 6 bases and 11 bases, leaving 25 bases between them. The rearranged segments are TRBV28 and TRBJ1-1; TRBD1 is a possible D gene, resting on 5 matching bases. Input material: peripheral blood. The origin of this receptor is a woman at least 80 years old with acute or convalescent COVID-19. The nucleotide sequence is given as TGTGCCAGCAGGATTTGGGGGGACGGCGGCCCCGGGGCTTTCTTT. Translation gives CASRIWGDGGPGAFF.